These T cell receptor beta chains were read from a single sample in a study of T cell responses to AZD1222 COVID-19 vaccine. The assay was immunoSEQ multiplex PCR, and TCRdb's table has in-frame clones only and misses some. The sample includes roughly 140,000 clones, under 95% of them seen just once. This specimen was peripheral blood, taken on day 0 of AZD1222 vaccination. These receptors originate from an adult in good health. The CDR3 runs from the conserved cysteine through the conserved F or W. Fields, in order: V gene, D gene, J gene, CDR3 protein, CDR3 DNA. D genes are given only for firm matches.

V: TRBV9
D: .
J: TRBJ2-3
CDR3: CASSVERPDTQYF
DNA: TGTGCCAGCAGCGTAGAAAGGCCGGATACGCAGTATTTT

V: TRBV7-3
D: .
J: TRBJ2-7
CDR3: CASSNGGDEQYF
DNA: TGTGCCAGCAGCAACGGAGGAGACGAGCAGTACTTC

V: TRBV19
D: TRBD1
J: TRBJ2-6
CDR3: CASSARGQGLSGANVLTF
DNA: TGTGCCAGTAGTGCCCGGGGACAGGGACTTTCTGGGGCCAACGTCCTGACTTTC

V: TRBV5-5
D: .
J: TRBJ1-2
CDR3: CASSWDGEAYTF
DNA: TGTGCCAGCAGCTGGGACGGGGAAGCCTACACCTTC

V: TRBV27
D: .
J: TRBJ2-5
CDR3: CASSFSGVETQYF
DNA: TGTGCCAGCAGTTTTTCAGGGGTAGAGACCCAGTACTTC

V: TRBV4-3
D: TRBD2
J: TRBJ2-7
CDR3: CASSQVLAGAYEQYF
DNA: TGCGCCAGCAGCCAAGTTTTAGCGGGGGCCTACGAGCAGTACTTC

V: TRBV7-2
D: .
J: TRBJ2-1
CDR3: CASSPRTAAYNEQFF
DNA: TGTGCCAGCAGCCCTAGGACTGCCGCTTACAATGAGCAGTTCTTC

V: TRBV5-6
D: TRBD2
J: TRBJ2-2
CDR3: CASSEAGTKNTGELFF
DNA: TGTGCCAGCAGCGAGGCGGGGACTAAGAACACCGGGGAGCTGTTTTTT

V: TRBV7-2
D: .
J: TRBJ2-7
CDR3: CASELGPGYEQYF
DNA: TGTGCCAGCGAACTAGGTCCAGGATACGAGCAGTACTTC

V: TRBV28
D: .
J: TRBJ1-3
CDR3: CASSFGGTGNTIYF
DNA: TGTGCCAGCAGTTTCGGGGGCACTGGAAACACCATATATTTT

V: TRBV5-1
D: TRBD1
J: TRBJ2-5
CDR3: CASSVTGGGSSETQYF
DNA: TGCGCCAGCAGCGTTACAGGGGGCGGTTCTTCTGAGACCCAGTACTTC

V: TRBV19
D: TRBD1
J: TRBJ1-2
CDR3: CATKPGTVFLADGYTF
DNA: TGTGCCACCAAACCGGGGACAGTCTTCCTTGCGGATGGCTACACCTTC

V: TRBV11-2
D: .
J: TRBJ1-1
CDR3: CASSPTGAYLEAFF
DNA: TGTGCCAGCAGCCCAACCGGGGCCTACCTTGAAGCTTTCTTT